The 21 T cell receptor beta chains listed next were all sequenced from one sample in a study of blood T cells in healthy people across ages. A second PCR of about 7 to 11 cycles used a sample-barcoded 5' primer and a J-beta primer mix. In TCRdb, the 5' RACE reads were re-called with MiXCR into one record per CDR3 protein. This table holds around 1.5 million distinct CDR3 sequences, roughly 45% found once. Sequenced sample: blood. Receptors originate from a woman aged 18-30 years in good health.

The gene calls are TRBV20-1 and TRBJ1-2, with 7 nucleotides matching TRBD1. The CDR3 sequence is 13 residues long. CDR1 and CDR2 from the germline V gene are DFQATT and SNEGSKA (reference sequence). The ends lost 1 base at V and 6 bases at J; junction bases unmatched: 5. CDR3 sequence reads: CSARGEGADGYTF. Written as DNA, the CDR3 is TGCAGTGCTAGAGGCGAGGGGGCGGATGGCTACACCTTC.

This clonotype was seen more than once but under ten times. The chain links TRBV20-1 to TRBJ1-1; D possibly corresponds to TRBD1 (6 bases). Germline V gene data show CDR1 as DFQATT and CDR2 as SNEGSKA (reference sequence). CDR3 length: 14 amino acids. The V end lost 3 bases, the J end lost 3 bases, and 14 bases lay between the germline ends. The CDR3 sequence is CSASNGGGYTEAFF. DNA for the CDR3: TGCAGTGCTAGTAACGGGGGCGGATACACTGAAGCTTTCTTT.

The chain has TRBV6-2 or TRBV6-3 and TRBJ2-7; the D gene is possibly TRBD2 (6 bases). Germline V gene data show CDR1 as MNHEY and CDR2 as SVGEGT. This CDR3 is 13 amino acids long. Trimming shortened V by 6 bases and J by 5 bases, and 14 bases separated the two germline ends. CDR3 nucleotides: TGTGCCAGCAGAAATGAGGAGGGGAACGAGCAGTACTTC. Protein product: CASRNEEGNEQYF.

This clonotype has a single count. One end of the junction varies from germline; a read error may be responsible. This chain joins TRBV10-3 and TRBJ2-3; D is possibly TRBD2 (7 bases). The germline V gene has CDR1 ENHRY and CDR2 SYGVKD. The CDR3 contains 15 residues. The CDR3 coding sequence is TGTGTCATCAGTGAGGGGGGGGCCTCCACAGATACGCAGTATTTT. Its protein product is CVISEGGASTDTQYF.

The CDR3 nucleotides read TGTGCCAGCAGTACAAATCCTAGCCCCGAATACAATGAGCAGTACTTC. This gives the protein CASSTNPSPEYNEQYF. The V and J genes are TRBV7-3 and TRBJ2-4, with D possibly matching TRBD2 (5 bases). V was cut by 6 bases and J by 13 bases, with 28 bases left in between. Per germline, CDR1 SGHTA and CDR2 FQGTGA. The CDR3 sequence is 16 residues long.

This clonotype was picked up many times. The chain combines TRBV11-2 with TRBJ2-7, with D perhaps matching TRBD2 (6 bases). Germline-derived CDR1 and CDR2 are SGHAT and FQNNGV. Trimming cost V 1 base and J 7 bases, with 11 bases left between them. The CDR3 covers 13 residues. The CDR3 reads CASSLGSRGEQYF. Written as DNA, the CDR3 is TGTGCCAGCAGCTTAGGATCTCGGGGGGAGCAGTACTTC.

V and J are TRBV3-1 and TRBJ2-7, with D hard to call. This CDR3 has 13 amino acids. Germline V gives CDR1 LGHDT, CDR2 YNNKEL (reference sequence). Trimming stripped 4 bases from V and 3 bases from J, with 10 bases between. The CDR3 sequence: CASSPVVNYEQYF. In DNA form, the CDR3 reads TGTGCCAGCAGCCCCGTTGTTAACTACGAGCAGTACTTC.

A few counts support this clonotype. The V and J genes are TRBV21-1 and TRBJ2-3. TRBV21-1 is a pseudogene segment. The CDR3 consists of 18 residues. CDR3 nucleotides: TGTGCCAGCAGCAAACCGGGGAAAGACTCGGCGAGCACAGATACGCAGTATTTT. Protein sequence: CASSKPGKDSASTDTQYF.

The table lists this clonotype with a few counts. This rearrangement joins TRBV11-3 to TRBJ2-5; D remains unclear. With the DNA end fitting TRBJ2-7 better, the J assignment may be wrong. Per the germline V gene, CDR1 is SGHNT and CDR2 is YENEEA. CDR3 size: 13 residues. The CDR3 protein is CASSLTAYSEQYF. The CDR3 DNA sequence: TGTGCCAGCAGCTTAACCGCCTACTCCGAGCAGTACTTC.

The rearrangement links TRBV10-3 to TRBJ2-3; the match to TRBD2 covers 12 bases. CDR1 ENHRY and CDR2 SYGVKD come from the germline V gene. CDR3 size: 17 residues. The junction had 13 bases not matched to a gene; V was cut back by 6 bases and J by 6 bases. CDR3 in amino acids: CAIRDFTSGRSPDTQYF. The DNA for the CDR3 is TGTGCCATCAGGGACTTTACTAGCGGGAGGTCCCCGGATACGCAGTATTTT.

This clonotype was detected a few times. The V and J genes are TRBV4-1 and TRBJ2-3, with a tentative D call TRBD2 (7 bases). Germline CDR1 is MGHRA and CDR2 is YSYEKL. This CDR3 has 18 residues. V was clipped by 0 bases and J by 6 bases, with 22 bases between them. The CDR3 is CASSQELVGGTREDTQYF. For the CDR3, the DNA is TGCGCCAGCAGCCAAGAGTTAGTCGGGGGGACAAGGGAGGATACGCAGTATTTT.

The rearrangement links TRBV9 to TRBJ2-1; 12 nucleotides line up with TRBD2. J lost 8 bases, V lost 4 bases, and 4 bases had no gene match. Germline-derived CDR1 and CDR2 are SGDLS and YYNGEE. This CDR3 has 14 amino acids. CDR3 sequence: CASSLAGGKYEQFF. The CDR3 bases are TGTGCCAGCAGCCTAGCGGGAGGGAAGTATGAGCAGTTCTTC.

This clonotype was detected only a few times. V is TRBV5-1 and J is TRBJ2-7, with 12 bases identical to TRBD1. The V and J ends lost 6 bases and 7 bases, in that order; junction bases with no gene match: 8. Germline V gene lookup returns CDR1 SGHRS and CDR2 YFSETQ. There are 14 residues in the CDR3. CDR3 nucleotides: TGCGCCAGCATCTCCGGGACAGGGGGCGGGGAGCAGTACTTC. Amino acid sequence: CASISGTGGGEQYF.

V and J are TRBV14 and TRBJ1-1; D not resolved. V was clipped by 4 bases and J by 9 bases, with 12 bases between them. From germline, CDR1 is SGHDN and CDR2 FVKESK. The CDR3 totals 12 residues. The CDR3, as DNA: TGTGCCAGCAGCCGGCTAGGAGGGAAAGCTTTCTTT. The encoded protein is CASSRLGGKAFF.

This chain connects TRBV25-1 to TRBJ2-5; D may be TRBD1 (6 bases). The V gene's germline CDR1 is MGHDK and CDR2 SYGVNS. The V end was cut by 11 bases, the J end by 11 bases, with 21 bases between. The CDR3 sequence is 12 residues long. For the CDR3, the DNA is TGTGCCGGGGGCGCGACCCCTAATGAGCAGTACTTC. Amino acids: CAGGATPNEQYF.

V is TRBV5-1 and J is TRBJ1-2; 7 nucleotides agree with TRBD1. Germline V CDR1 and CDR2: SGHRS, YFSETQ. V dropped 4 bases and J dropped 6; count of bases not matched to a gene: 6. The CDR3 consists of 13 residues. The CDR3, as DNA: TGCGCCAGCAGCGGAGACAGGGCTCATGGCTACACCTTC. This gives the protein CASSGDRAHGYTF.

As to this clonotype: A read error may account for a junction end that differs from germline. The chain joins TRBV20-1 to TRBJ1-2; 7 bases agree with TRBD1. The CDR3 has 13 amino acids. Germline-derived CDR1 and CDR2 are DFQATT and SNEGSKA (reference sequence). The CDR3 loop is CSARGSGGYGYTF. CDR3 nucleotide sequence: TGCAGTGCAAGAGGGTCAGGGGGCTATGGCTACACCTTC.

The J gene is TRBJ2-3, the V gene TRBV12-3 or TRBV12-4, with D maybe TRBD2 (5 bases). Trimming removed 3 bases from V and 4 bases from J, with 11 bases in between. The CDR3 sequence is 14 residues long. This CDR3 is CASSFESGADTQYF. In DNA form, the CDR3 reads TGTGCCAGCAGTTTCGAGTCCGGGGCAGATACGCAGTATTTT.

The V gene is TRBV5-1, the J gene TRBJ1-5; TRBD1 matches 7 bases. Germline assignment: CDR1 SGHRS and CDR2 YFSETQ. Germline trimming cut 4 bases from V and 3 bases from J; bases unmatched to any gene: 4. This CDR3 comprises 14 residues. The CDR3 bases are TGCGCCAGCAGCCGCGGACAGGCCAATCAGCCCCAGCATTTT. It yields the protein CASSRGQANQPQHF.

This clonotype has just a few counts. The CDR3 bases are TGTGCCAGCAGCTTAGTCGAAAGGGGCAGGAATGAGCAGTTCTTC. Protein product: CASSLVERGRNEQFF. The J gene is TRBJ2-1, the V gene TRBV7-8; D is perhaps TRBD1 (5 bases). The CDR3 loop spans 15 amino acids. V was clipped by 1 base and J by 7 bases, with 14 bases between them. CDR1 is SGHVS and CDR2 is FQNEAQ in the germline V gene.

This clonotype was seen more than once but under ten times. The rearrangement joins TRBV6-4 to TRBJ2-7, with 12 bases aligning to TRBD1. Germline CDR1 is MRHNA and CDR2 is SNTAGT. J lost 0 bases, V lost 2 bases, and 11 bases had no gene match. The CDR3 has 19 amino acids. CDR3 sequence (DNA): TGTGCCAGCAGTGACGGCGGGACAGGGGGCGACCCTTCCTCCTACGAGCAGTACTTC. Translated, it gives CASSDGGTGGDPSSYEQYF.